In this sample, the clone carrying this T cell receptor (beta chain) turned up once. This entry belongs to a study of cytomegalovirus exposure and HLA in healthy donors. PCR amplification relied on 60 Vbeta primers (plus 13 Jbeta primers). This table comes from immunoSEQ multiplex PCR, and its TCRdb copy is limited to in-frame clones, with some not included. The table lists about 100,000 clones, around three quarters of them singletons. The source of this sequence is a female donor in good health and CMV-seropositive. The sequencing input was PBMCs.

As DNA, the CDR3 is TGTGCCAGCTCACAGGGTTTGGCTCAGCCCCAGCATTTT. Translating gives CASSQGLAQPQHF. The chain employs TRBV7-9 and TRBJ1-5; D is perhaps TRBD1 (6 bases). Deletions cut 8 bases from V and 6 bases from J, with 14 bases between. This CDR3 region has 13 residues. The germline V gene encodes CDR1 SEHNR and CDR2 FQNEAQ (reference sequence).